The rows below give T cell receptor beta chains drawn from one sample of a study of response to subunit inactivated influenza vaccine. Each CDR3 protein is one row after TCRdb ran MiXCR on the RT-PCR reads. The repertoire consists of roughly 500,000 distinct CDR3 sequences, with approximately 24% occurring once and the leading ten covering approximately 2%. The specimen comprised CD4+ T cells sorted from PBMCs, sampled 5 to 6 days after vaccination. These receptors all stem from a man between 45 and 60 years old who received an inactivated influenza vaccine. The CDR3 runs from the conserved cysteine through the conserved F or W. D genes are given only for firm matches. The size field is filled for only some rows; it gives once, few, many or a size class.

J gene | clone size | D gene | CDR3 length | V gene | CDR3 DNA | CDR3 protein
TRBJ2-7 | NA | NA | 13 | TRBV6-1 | TGTGCCAGCAGTGAATCCCGGCTGGGCGAGCAGTACTTC | CASSESRLGEQYF
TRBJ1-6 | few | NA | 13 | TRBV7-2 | TGTGCCAGCAGCCCCCGAGGTAATTCACCCCTCCACTTT | CASSPRGNSPLHF
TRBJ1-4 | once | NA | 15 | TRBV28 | TGTGCCAGCAGACCCCCGGGGCCTTGGGGTGAAAAACTGTTTTTT | CASRPPGPWGEKLFF
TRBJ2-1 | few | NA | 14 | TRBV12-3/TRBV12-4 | TGTGCCAGCAGTTTTGGGCCAGCCACCAATGAGCAGTTCTTC | CASSFGPATNEQFF
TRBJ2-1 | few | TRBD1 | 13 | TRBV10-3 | TGTGCCATCACCGACAGGGGCCACAATGAGCAGTTCTTC | CAITDRGHNEQFF
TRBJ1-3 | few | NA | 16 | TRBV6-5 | TGTGCCAGCAGTTACTCGCCAGGCCGCTCTGGAAACACCATATATTTT | CASSYSPGRSGNTIYF
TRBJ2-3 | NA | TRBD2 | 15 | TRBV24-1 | TGTGCCACCAGTGGGAGCGGGAGAGGAGCAGATACGCAGTATTTT | CATSGSGRGADTQYF
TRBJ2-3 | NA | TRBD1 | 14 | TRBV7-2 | TGTGCCAGCAGCCAACGGACAGGTGGAGATACGCAGTATTTT | CASSQRTGGDTQYF
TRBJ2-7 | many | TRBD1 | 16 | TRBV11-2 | TGTGCCAGCAGCATATACCGGGACAGGGGTTTTCGGGAGCAGTACTTC | CASSIYRDRGFREQYF
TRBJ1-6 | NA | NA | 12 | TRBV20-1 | TGCAGCGCCGCGGGGGCTCTTCGTCCCCTCCACTTT | CSAAGALRPLHF
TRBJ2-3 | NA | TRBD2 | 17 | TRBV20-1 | TGCTGTGCTAGAAGTCCCACTAGCGTTCGCGGCACAGATACGCAGAATTTT | CCARSPTSVRGTDTQNF
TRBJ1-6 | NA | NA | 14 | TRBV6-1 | TGTGCCAGCAGTCGGGACAATGGTAATTCACCCCTCCACTTT | CASSRDNGNSPLHF
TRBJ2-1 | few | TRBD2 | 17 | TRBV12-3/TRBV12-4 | TGTGCCAGCAGGCTCGGGGGAGCGGGGATTACTGTCGGTGAGCAGTTCTTC | CASRLGGAGITVGEQFF
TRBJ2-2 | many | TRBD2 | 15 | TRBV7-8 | TGTGCCAGCAGTCCAAACGTAGCGGGAGCCGGGGAGCTGTTTTTT | CASSPNVAGAGELFF
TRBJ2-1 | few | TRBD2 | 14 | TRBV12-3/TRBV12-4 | TGTGCCAGCAGTTGGACTAGCGGGCCCCATGAGCAGTTCTTC | CASSWTSGPHEQFF
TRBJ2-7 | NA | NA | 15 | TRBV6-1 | TGTGCCAGCAGTCCTACAGGGCCCGCCCGCTTGGAGCAGTACTTC | CASSPTGPARLEQYF
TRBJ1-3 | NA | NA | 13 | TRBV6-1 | TGTGCCAGCAGTGACCGGGTTGGAAACACCATATATTTT | CASSDRVGNTIYF
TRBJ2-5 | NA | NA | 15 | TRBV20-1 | TGCAGTGCTAGAGCGACAGGGAGGTCGGTGGAGACCCAGTACTTC | CSARATGRSVETQYF
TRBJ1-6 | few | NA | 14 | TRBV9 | TGTGCCAGCAGCGTAGAAGGATATAATTCACCCCTCCACTTT | CASSVEGYNSPLHF
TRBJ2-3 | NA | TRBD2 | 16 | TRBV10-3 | TGTGCCATCAGTGAGTCGAGCGGGGTCAGCACAGATACGCAGTATTTT | CAISESSGVSTDTQYF
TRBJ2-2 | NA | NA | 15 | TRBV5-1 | TGCGCCAGCAGAAGTGGCACTGCGAACACCGGGGAGCTGTTTTTT | CASRSGTANTGELFF
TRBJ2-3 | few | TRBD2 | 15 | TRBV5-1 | TGCGCCAGCAGCTCGCGGGGGGGGAATGCAGATACGCAGTATTTT | CASSSRGGNADTQYF
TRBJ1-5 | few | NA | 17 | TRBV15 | TGTGCCACCAGCAGAGTGGGAGCCTCGGGAGATCATCAGCCCCAGCATTTT | CATSRVGASGDHQPQHF
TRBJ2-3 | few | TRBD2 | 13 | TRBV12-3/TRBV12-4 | TGTGCCATTGCTCTAGCGGGACTAGATACGCAGTATTTT | CAIALAGLDTQYF
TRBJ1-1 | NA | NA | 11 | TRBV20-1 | TGCAGGGCCCAGGGAGGGACTGAAGCTTTCTTT | CRAQGGTEAFF
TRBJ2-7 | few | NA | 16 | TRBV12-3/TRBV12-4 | TGTGCCAGCAGTTTGTCTCTGGGGACGGTGACCTACGAGCAGTACTTC | CASSLSLGTVTYEQYF
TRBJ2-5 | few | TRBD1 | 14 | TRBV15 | TGTGCCGCCCAAAAGGGGACAGCCCAAGAGACCCAGTACTTC | CAAQKGTAQETQYF
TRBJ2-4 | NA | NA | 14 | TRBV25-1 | TGTGCCAGCAGTGATTTTTCGGGGCTGAACATTCAGTACTTC | CASSDFSGLNIQYF
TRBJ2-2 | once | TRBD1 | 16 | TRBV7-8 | TGTGCCAGCAGCCAGAGGACAGGGGGGAACACCGGGGAGCTGTTTTTT | CASSQRTGGNTGELFF
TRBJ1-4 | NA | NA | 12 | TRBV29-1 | TGCAGCGTTGCAGGGGTTGGTGAAAAACTGTTTTTT | CSVAGVGEKLFF
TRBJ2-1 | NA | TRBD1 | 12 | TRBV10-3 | TGTGCCATCAGAGACAGGGGGAATGAGCAGTTCTTC | CAIRDRGNEQFF
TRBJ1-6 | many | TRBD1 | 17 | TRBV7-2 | TGTGCCAGCAGCTTACTCGGACAGGGTGGAAAGAATTCACCCCTCCACTTT | CASSLLGQGGKNSPLHF
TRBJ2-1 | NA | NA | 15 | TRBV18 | TGTGCCAGCTCAACTCGGGTATTGTCATCCAATGAGCAGTTCTTC | CASSTRVLSSNEQFF
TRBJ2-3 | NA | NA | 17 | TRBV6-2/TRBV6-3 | TGTGCCAGCAGTTACCGGGCCGTCTGGCGGGACGAGGATACGCAGTATTTT | CASSYRAVWRDEDTQYF
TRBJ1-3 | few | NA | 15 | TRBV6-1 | TGTGCCAGCAGTCGCGAACCTTGGATGAGCGACACCATATATTTT | CASSREPWMSDTIYF
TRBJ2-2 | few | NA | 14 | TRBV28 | TGTGCCAGCAGTTCCCTGGGGGAGGCCGGGGAGCTGTTTTTT | CASSSLGEAGELFF
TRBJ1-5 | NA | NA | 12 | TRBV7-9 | TGTGCCAGCGAAGGGAGGGGTCAGCCCCAGCATTTT | CASEGRGQPQHF
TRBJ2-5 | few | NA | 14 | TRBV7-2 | TGTGCCAGCAGCTTAGGGTTCAGGTCAGAGACCCAGTACTTC | CASSLGFRSETQYF
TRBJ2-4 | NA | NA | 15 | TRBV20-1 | TGCAGTGCTAGAGAATGGGGGGCGGCCAAAAACATTCAGTACTTC | CSAREWGAAKNIQYF
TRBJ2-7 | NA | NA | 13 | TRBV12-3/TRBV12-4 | TGTGCCAGCATAGACGGGAGCTCCTACGAGCAGTACTTC | CASIDGSSYEQYF
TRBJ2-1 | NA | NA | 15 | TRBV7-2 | TGTGCCAGCAGCTTTACGGGTATGACCTACAATGAGCAGTTCTTC | CASSFTGMTYNEQFF